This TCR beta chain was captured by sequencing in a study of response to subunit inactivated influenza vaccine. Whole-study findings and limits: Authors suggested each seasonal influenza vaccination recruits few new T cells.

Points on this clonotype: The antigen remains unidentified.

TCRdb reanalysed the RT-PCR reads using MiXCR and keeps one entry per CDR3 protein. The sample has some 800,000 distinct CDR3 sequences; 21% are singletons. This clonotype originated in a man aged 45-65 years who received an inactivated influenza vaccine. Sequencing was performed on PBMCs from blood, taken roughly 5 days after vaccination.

CDR3 residues: CASSRTGEDGNTIYF. Here the CDR3 DNA reads TGCGCCAGCAGCCGGACAGGAGAGGATGGAAACACCATATATTTT. The chain joins TRBV5-1 to TRBJ1-3, with TRBD1 matching 7 bases. Germline V lookup: CDR1 SGHRS, CDR2 YFSETQ. This CDR3 spans 15 amino acids. V shed 4 bases and J 3 bases; nucleotides not matched to a gene: 7.